What follows are 24 T cell receptor beta chains derived from one specimen sequenced in a study of beta chain features in type 1 diabetes. Study-wide findings and caveats: People with Type 1 diabetes carried modestly yet significantly shorter TCRB CDR3s in all four CD4+ subsets.

Sequencing targeted expressed TCRB transcripts, as all isolated RNA had been reverse transcribed. The data were produced by immunoSEQ multiplex PCR, yet TCRdb's version contains in-frame clones alone and is incomplete. The sample carries about 340,000 clones, approximately 13% recorded once. Their antigens are not known. Sequenced: naive CD4+ T cells from blood. These receptors were obtained from a woman younger than 35 with type 1 diabetes.

This clone was seen a handful of times. The chain combines TRBV19 with TRBJ2-5; 7 bases are a match to TRBD1. Germline lookup yields CDR1 LNHDA and CDR2 SQIVND (reference sequence). V was clipped by 5 bases and J by 2 bases; unmatched bases: 5. The CDR3 spans 14 residues. CDR3 in amino acids: CASSSGQPQETQYF. In DNA, the CDR3 is TGTGCCAGTAGTTCGGGACAGCCTCAAGAGACCCAGTACTTC. The full variable domain, in which reference TRBV19 and TRBJ2-5 provide the parts outside the CDR3, is DGGITQSPKYLFRKEGQNVTLSCEQNLNHDAMYWYRQDPGQGLRLIYYSQIVNDFQKGDIAEGYSVSREKKESFPLTVTSAQKNPTAFYLCASSSGQPQETQYFGPGTRLLVL.

V and J are TRBV5-6 and TRBJ1-2, with D possibly TRBD1 on 6 matching bases. Germline CDR1 SGHDT, CDR2 YYEEEE. The CDR3 consists of 14 residues. V was trimmed by 0 bases and J by 4 bases, leaving 10 bases between them. The CDR3 is CASSLAGAVYGYTF. The CDR3 DNA sequence: TGTGCCAGCAGCTTGGCAGGGGCGGTCTATGGCTACACCTTC.

This clone was seen a handful of times. This chain links TRBV19 with TRBJ1-5; the match to TRBD1 covers 8 bases. Trimming at V came to 4 bases and at J to 6 bases, leaving 5 bases not matched to a gene. Germline CDR1 is LNHDA and CDR2 is SQIVND (reference sequence). The length of the CDR3 is 14 residues. The CDR3 region is CASSTGQGGQPQHF. CDR3 DNA sequence: TGTGCCAGTAGTACCGGACAGGGCGGTCAGCCCCAGCATTTT.

This clone occurred a few times. V is TRBV4-3 and J is TRBJ2-2; D perhaps matches TRBD2 (5 bases). CDR1 and CDR2 (germline): LGHNA, YSLEER. V gave up 5 bases and J gave up 4 bases, with 11 bases separating them. The CDR3 contains 14 residues. CDR3 in DNA: TGCGCCAGCAGCTTAGCGCGGAGCACCGGGGAGCTGTTTTTT. It translates to CASSLARSTGELFF.

In DNA form, the CDR3 reads TGTGCCAGCCTAGCCTCGGGGGGCAACTATGGCTACACCTTC. Translating gives CASLASGGNYGYTF. V is TRBV7-9 and J is TRBJ1-2; a possible D gene is TRBD1 (6 bases). CDR3 size: 14 residues. CDR1 and CDR2 from the germline V gene are SEHNR and FQNEAQ (reference sequence). The V end lost 8 bases, the J end lost 2 bases, and 15 bases lay between the germline ends.

CDR3 amino acids: CASSLGLSGSLGEQETQYF. CDR3 nucleotides: TGTGCCAGCAGCTTGGGCCTAAGCGGGAGTTTGGGTGAACAAGAGACCCAGTACTTC. The chain has TRBV13 and TRBJ2-5; 8 bases fit TRBD2. Trimming took 3 bases from V and 2 from J; bases not matched to a gene: 17. Germline V gene data show CDR1 as PRHDT and CDR2 as FYEKMQ (reference sequence). The CDR3 has 19 residues.

This clone was observed a single time. The chain carries TRBV6-5 and TRBJ2-7; no definite D call. The V gene's germline CDR1 is MNHEY and CDR2 SVGAGI. The V gene lost 2 bases and the J gene lost 2 bases, with 16 bases spanning the gap. The CDR3 consists of 16 residues. The CDR3 protein is CASSYARSGWTYEQYF. CDR3 coding DNA: TGTGCCAGCAGTTACGCCAGATCCGGGTGGACCTACGAGCAGTACTTC.

This clone has only a few counts. This sequence joins TRBV7-9 and TRBJ2-5; D unresolved. Germline V CDR1 and CDR2: SEHNR, FQNEAQ (reference sequence). Trimming took off 5 bases at V and 4 bases at J, with 5 bases between the two ends. The CDR3 sequence is 11 residues long. The DNA for the CDR3 is TGTGCCAGCAGCCCTACAGAGACCCAGTACTTC. Translation gives CASSPTETQYF.

The rearrangement joins TRBV5-1 to TRBJ2-3; 9 bases map to TRBD2. This CDR3 region has 15 residues. Trimming took 0 bases from V and 5 from J; bases not matched to a gene: 4. Germline loops: CDR1 SGHRS, CDR2 YFSETQ. Here the CDR3 reads CASSLASSGRDTQYF. The CDR3 region has the DNA TGCGCCAGCAGCTTGGCCAGTAGCGGGAGAGATACGCAGTATTTT.

The V gene is TRBV5-8, the J gene TRBJ2-3, with 12 nucleotides matching TRBD2. Losses at the gene ends were 0 bases for V and 4 bases for J; bases not matched to a gene: 3. The germline V gene has CDR1 SGHTS and CDR2 YDEGEE. The CDR3 runs to 16 residues. CDR3 in DNA: TGTGCCAGCAGCTTGGGACTAGCGGGAGTGTCAGATACGCAGTATTTT. Its protein is CASSLGLAGVSDTQYF.

This CDR3 is CASSRGGYRPYEQYF. The CDR3 coding sequence is TGTGCCAGCAGTAGGGGGGGATATCGACCCTACGAGCAGTACTTC. J is TRBJ2-7 and V is TRBV28, with D possibly TRBD2 on 7 matching bases. CDR1 is MDHEN and CDR2 is SYDVKM in the germline V gene. V lost 5 bases and J lost 2, with 16 bases in between. The CDR3 extends over 15 amino acids.

CDR3 region: CATQGGAPNYGYTF. CDR3 DNA sequence: TGTGCCACCCAGGGAGGGGCTCCGAACTATGGCTACACCTTC. This chain connects TRBV28 to TRBJ1-2; D might be TRBD1 (5 bases). Germline-derived CDR1 and CDR2 are MDHEN and SYDVKM. This CDR3 comprises 14 residues. V lost 10 bases, J lost 2 bases, and 17 bases lay in between.

This clone has only a few counts. DNA of the CDR3: TGTGCCACCAGCAGAGAGCTCAACGGGGGCTATGGCTACACCTTC. Its translation is CATSRELNGGYGYTF. The genes are TRBV15 and TRBJ1-2; D possibly corresponds to TRBD1 (5 bases). Trimming took off 0 bases at V and 4 bases at J, with 12 bases between the two ends. The CDR3 totals 15 residues. Germline values: CDR1 LNHNV, CDR2 YYDKDF (reference sequence).

The chain carries TRBV5-1 and TRBJ2-5, with 7 bases aligning to TRBD2. Germline V lookup: CDR1 SGHRS, CDR2 YFSETQ. The CDR3 totals 15 residues. Trimming cost V 0 bases and J 3 bases; bases outside gene matches: 5. As DNA, the CDR3 is TGCGCCAGCAGCTTGGTACGGGGAGGGGAAGAGACCCAGTACTTC. Translating gives CASSLVRGGEETQYF.

V and J are TRBV11-2 and TRBJ1-2; D remains unclear. V was shortened by 0 bases and J by 3 bases, with 11 bases between the two germline ends. The CDR3 is made up of 15 amino acids. Looked up from germline, CDR1 is SGHAT and CDR2 is FQNNGV. Here the CDR3 reads CASSLDQNSYYGYTF. CDR3 DNA sequence: TGTGCCAGCAGCTTAGATCAGAACAGCTACTATGGCTACACCTTC.

This clone has a handful of counts. The gene calls are TRBV27 and TRBJ1-2; D is perhaps TRBD1 (6 bases). This CDR3 region has 13 residues. CDR1 and CDR2 from the germline V gene are MNHEY and SMNVEV (reference sequence). Trimming took off 6 bases at V and 7 bases at J, with 15 bases between the two ends. CDR3 sequence: CASRPRGVGGYTF. The CDR3, as DNA: TGTGCCAGCAGGCCCAGGGGAGTCGGTGGCTACACCTTC.

The rearrangement uses TRBV9 and TRBJ2-3, with TRBD2 identical over 14 bases. The V gene's germline CDR1 is SGDLS and CDR2 YYNGEE. The CDR3 length is 18 residues. With 0 bases clipped from V and 5 bases from J, the junction kept 8 bases outside the gene matches. The CDR3: CASSVDSGLAGVQDTQYF. The CDR3 coding sequence is TGTGCCAGCAGCGTAGATTCGGGACTAGCGGGAGTGCAAGATACGCAGTATTTT.

This clone has more than one count but fewer than ten. The V call is TRBV28, the J call TRBJ2-3; D is uncertain. The V end lost 3 bases, the J end lost 5 bases, and 12 bases lay between the germline ends. The CDR3 runs 14 residues. CDR1 is MDHEN and CDR2 is SYDVKM in the germline V gene. CDR3 coding DNA: TGTGCCAGCAGTTTCCCTAATTCCCTAGATACGCAGTATTTT. Translating it yields CASSFPNSLDTQYF. Drawing the rest from reference TRBV28 and TRBJ2-3, the complete variable domain is DVKVTQSSRYLVKRTGEKVFLECVQDMDHENMFWYRQDPGLGLRLIYFSYDVKMKEKGDIPEGYSVSREKKERFSLILESASTNQTSMYLCASSFPNSLDTQYFGPGTRLTVL.

This chain links TRBV2 with TRBJ1-1; weak D call: TRBD1 (5 bases). The V end lost 2 bases, the J end lost 0 bases, and 13 bases lay between the germline ends. The CDR3 runs to 16 residues. CDR1 is SNHLY, CDR2 FYNNEI, per germline. The CDR3 sequence is CASSERGGQVNTEAFF. The CDR3 nucleotides are TGTGCCAGCAGTGAAAGGGGTGGGCAGGTGAACACTGAAGCTTTCTTT.

The chain recombines TRBV27 with TRBJ2-5; tentative D call: TRBD1 (6 bases). Germline lookup yields CDR1 MNHEY and CDR2 SMNVEV (reference sequence). This CDR3 contains 16 residues. V gave up 3 bases and J gave up 1 base, with 15 bases separating them. The CDR3 DNA reads TGTGCCAGCAGTTTGTCGGCTGGGACACGCCAAGAGACCCAGTACTTC. Amino acids: CASSLSAGTRQETQYF.

The chain links TRBV7-9 to TRBJ2-1, with 16 bases matching TRBD2. After removal of 4 bases from V and 0 bases from J, the junction contained 3 bases not matched to a gene. Germline CDR1 is SEHNR and CDR2 is FQNEAQ (reference sequence). CDR3 length: 18 amino acids. This CDR3 is CASSSGLAGGSSYNEQFF. Here the CDR3 DNA reads TGTGCCAGCAGCTCGGGACTAGCGGGGGGGAGCTCCTACAATGAGCAGTTCTTC.

Details on this clone: This CDR3 is also generated by other DNA sequences in the sample. This chain connects TRBV30 to TRBJ1-2; perhaps TRBD1 as D (5 bases). Deletions cut 0 bases from V and 4 bases from J, with 9 bases between. CDR1 is GTSNPN and CDR2 is SVGIG in the germline V gene (reference sequence). The CDR3 is made up of 13 amino acids. This chain's CDR3 is CAWSVGQGYGYTF. The CDR3 DNA reads as TGTGCCTGGAGTGTTGGCCAGGGCTATGGCTACACCTTC.

The chain couples TRBV5-6 to TRBJ1-5; D might be TRBD1 (6 bases). Trimming removed 3 bases from V and 4 bases from J, with 8 bases in between. The CDR3 has 13 amino acids. CDR1 SGHDT and CDR2 YYEEEE come from the germline V gene. CDR3 loop: CASSYRENQPQHF. As DNA, the CDR3 is TGTGCCAGCAGCTACAGGGAAAATCAGCCCCAGCATTTT.

The CDR3 spells CATSRGSGQIYEQYF. In nucleotides, the CDR3 is TGTGCCACCAGCAGGGGATCGGGACAGATCTACGAGCAGTACTTC. The chain employs TRBV15 and TRBJ2-7; 7 nucleotides match TRBD1. Germline lookup yields CDR1 LNHNV and CDR2 YYDKDF (reference sequence). The CDR3 has 15 amino acids. Trimming removed 3 bases from V and 3 bases from J; junction bases left unmatched: 8.